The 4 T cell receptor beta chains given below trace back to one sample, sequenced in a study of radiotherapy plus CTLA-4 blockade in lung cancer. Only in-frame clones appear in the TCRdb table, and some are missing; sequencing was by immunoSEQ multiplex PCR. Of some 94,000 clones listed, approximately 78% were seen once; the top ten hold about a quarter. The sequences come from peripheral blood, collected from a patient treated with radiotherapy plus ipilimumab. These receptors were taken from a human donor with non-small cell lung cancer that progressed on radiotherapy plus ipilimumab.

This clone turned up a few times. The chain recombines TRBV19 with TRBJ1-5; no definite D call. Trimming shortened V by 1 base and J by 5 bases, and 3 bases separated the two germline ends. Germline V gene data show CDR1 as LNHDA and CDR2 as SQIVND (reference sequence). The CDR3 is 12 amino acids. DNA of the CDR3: TGTGCCAGTAGTATAGTCGATCAGCCCCAGCATTTT. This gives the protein CASSIVDQPQHF.

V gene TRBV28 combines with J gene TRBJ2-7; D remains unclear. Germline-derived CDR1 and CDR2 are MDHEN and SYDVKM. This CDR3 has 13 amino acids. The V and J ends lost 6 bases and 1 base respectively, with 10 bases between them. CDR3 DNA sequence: TGTGCCAGCAGCCCCCCTCCGTCCTACGAGCAGTACTTC. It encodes CASSPPPSYEQYF.

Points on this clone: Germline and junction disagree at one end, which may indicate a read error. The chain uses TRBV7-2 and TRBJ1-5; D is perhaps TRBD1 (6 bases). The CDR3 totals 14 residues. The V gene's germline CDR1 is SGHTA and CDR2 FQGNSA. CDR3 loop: CASRLGGAHQPQHF. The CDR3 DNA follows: TGTGCCAGCAGGTTAGGGGGGGCCCATCAGCCCCAGCATTTT.

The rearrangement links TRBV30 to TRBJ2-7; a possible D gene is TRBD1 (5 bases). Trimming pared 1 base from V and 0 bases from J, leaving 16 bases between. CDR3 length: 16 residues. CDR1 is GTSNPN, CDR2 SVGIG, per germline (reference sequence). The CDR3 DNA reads TGTGCCTGGAGTGCTTATCAGGGAAACAGCTCCTACGAGCAGTACGTC. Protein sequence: CAWSAYQGNSSYEQYV.